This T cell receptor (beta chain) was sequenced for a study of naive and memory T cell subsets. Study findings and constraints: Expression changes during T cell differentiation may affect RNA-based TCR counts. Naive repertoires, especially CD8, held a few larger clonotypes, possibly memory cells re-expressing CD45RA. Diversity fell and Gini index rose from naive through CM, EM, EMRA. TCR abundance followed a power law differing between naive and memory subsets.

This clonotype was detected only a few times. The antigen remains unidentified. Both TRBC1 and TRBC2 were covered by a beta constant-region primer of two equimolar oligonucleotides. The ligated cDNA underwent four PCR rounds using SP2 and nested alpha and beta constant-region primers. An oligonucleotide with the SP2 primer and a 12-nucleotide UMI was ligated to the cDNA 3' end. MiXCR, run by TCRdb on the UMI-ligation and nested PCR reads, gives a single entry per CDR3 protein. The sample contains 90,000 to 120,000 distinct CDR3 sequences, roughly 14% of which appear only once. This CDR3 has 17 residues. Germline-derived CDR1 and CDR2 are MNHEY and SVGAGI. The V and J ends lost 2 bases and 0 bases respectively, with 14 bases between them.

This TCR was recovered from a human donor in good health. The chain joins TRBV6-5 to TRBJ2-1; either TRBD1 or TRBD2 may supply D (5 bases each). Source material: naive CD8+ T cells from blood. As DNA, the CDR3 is TGTGCCAGCAGTTACCCGGGAACAGGTAGCTCCTACAATGAGCAGTTCTTC. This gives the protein CASSYPGTGSSYNEQFF.